This T cell receptor (beta chain) was identified during a study of identical twins. General observations from the study: Out-of-frame sharing of TCR alpha in monozygotic twins was underestimated by models.

Remarks on this clonotype: The antigen is undetermined.

There were only healthy Caucasians among the donors. Each CDR3 protein is one row after TCRdb ran MiXCR on the 5' RACE reads. The sample lists about 240,000 distinct CDR3 sequences, more than 9.5% seen once, with 4% to 5% in the top ten. Trimming took off 6 bases at V and 9 bases at J, with 6 bases between the two ends. The CDR3 is 11 amino acids. The same specimen was also included in a second study, on yellow fever vaccine responses in identical twins.

Material: memory (CD45RO+) T cells sorted from blood. The TCR originated in a woman aged 18 to 35 in good health. The chain uses TRBV12-3 or TRBV12-4 and TRBJ1-6, with unresolved D. CDR3 residues: CASRGGSPLHF. In DNA, the CDR3 is TGTGCCAGCAGGGGAGGTTCACCCCTCCACTTT.